This T cell receptor beta chain was observed in a study of CD8 T cell repertoires and HIV-1 epitope variants. For this clone: Its antigen is not identified. Sequence at one end of the junction differs from germline and may be a read error.

This CDR3 comprises 16 residues. Germline V gives CDR1 SEHNR, CDR2 FQNEAQ (reference sequence). Method: immunoSEQ multiplex PCR; TCRdb's copy keeps in-frame clones and lacks some. The sample includes about 4,800 clones, roughly two thirds seen only once; the top ten take over 40%. The receptor's source is a male donor with HIV. The sample consisted of cultured CD8+ T cells derived from PBMCs. The J gene is TRBJ1-2, the V gene TRBV7-9, with unresolved D. CDR3: CASSQDPVELDYGYTF. The CDR3 nucleotides are TGCGCCAGCAGCCAAGATCCCGTCGAACTCGACTATGGCTACACCTTC. Combining the CDR3 with reference TRBV7-9 and TRBJ1-2 gives the whole variable domain DTGVSQNPRHKITKRGQNVTFRCDPISEHNRLYWYRQTLGQGPEFLTYFQNEAQLEKSRLLSDRFSAERPKGSFSTLEIQRTEQGDSAMYLCASSQDPVELDYGYTFGSGTRLTVV.